One and the same sample provided the 29 T cell receptor beta chains below, sequenced in a study of control samples from healthy donors and cancer patients. Generated by immunoSEQ multiplex PCR, the TCRdb table keeps only in-frame clones and is missing some. The table has about 59,000 clones, about 92% seen once. Specimen: PBMCs. These receptors came from a man aged 35-49 years with colorectal cancer.

This chain uses TRBV27 with TRBJ2-3; 10 nucleotides line up with TRBD2. This CDR3 is 16 amino acids long. CDR1 is MNHEY and CDR2 is SMNVEV in the germline V gene (reference sequence). CDR3 DNA sequence: TGTGTAGTTAGCGGGGGGTCCGTTTTAGGCACAGATACGCAGTATTTT. It specifies CVVSGGSVLGTDTQYF.

The chain joins TRBV6-5 to TRBJ2-7; 9 bases map to TRBD2. The V segment lost 7 bases and the J segment 0 bases; nucleotides outside the gene matches: 4. Per the germline V gene, CDR1 is MNHEY and CDR2 is SVGAGI. The CDR3 consists of 14 residues. The CDR3 here is CASMLAGSSYEQYF. CDR3 nucleotides: TGTGCCAGCATGCTAGCGGGGAGCTCCTACGAGCAGTACTTC.

V is TRBV30 and J is TRBJ2-7; D is unclear. The V and J ends lost 1 base and 2 bases respectively, with 3 bases between them. The germline V gene has CDR1 GTSNPN and CDR2 SVGIG (reference sequence). The CDR3 spans 11 residues. The chain's CDR3 is CAWSGPYEQYF. The DNA for the CDR3 is TGTGCCTGGAGTGGACCCTACGAGCAGTACTTC.

This chain uses TRBV7-3 with TRBJ2-2; D is undetermined. The CDR3 totals 13 residues. The V gene's germline CDR1 is SGHTA and CDR2 FQGTGA. V was trimmed by 3 bases and J by 5 bases, leaving 7 bases between them. CDR3 residues: CASSFPGTGELFF. CDR3 bases: TGTGCCAGCAGCTTCCCCGGTACCGGGGAGCTGTTTTTT.

This clone occurred once. The rearrangement joins TRBV9 to TRBJ1-1; D unresolved. The CDR3 loop spans 13 amino acids. V was shortened by 4 bases and J by 6 bases, with 13 bases between the two germline ends. In germline, CDR1 is SGDLS, CDR2 YYNGEE. CDR3 amino acids: CASSTTTRSEAFF. As DNA, the CDR3 is TGTGCCAGCAGCACAACGACACGGTCTGAAGCTTTCTTT.

This chain connects TRBV30 to TRBJ1-5, with 11 bases matching TRBD1. CDR3 length: 14 amino acids. J lost 6 bases, V lost 2 bases, and 3 bases had no gene match. Germline V CDR1 and CDR2: GTSNPN, SVGIG (reference sequence). The CDR3 DNA is TGTGCCTGGAGTACAGGGACAGGGGGTCAGCCCCAGCATTTT. Its protein is CAWSTGTGGQPQHF. Variable domain in full (rest from reference TRBV30 and TRBJ1-5): SQTIHQWPATLVQPVGSPLSLECTVEGTSNPNLYWYRQAAGRGLQLLFYSVGIGQISSEVPQNLSASRPQDRQFILSSKKLLLSDSGFYLCAWSTGTGGQPQHFGDGTRLSIL.

CDR3 nucleotide sequence: TGTGCCAGCAGGGGTCTAGGGGGCGCGGTAGCCGATACGCAGTATTTT. Amino acid sequence: CASRGLGGAVADTQYF. The chain links TRBV2 to TRBJ2-3, with 7 bases aligning to TRBD1. The germline V gene encodes CDR1 SNHLY and CDR2 FYNNEI. Trimming cost V 6 bases and J 6 bases; bases outside gene matches: 15. The CDR3 has 16 amino acids.

This rearrangement joins TRBV2 to TRBJ2-7; D is possibly TRBD1 (6 bases). Trimming took 7 bases from V and 2 from J, leaving 9 bases between them. CDR1 is SNHLY and CDR2 is FYNNEI in the germline V gene. The length of the CDR3 is 12 residues. The CDR3 DNA sequence: TGTGCCAGCATACAGGGTCCCTACGAGCAGTACTTC. Protein: CASIQGPYEQYF.

V usage is TRBV2 and J usage is TRBJ1-2; D gene unclear. There are 10 residues in the CDR3. CDR1 and CDR2 from the germline V gene are SNHLY and FYNNEI. Trimming removed 9 bases at V and 2 bases at J, with 4 bases between. The CDR3 nucleotides read TGTGCCAGAAAGAACTATGGCTACACCTTC. Translated, it gives CARKNYGYTF.

CDR3 protein: CATKRAGPNALYGYTF. CDR3 DNA sequence: TGTGCCACCAAGCGGGCGGGACCGAACGCCCTCTATGGCTACACCTTC. The chain employs TRBV7-6 and TRBJ1-2, with a tentative D call TRBD1 (5 bases). Trimming cost V 10 bases and J 4 bases, with 25 bases left between them. The CDR3 consists of 16 residues. Germline CDR1 SGHVS, CDR2 FNYEAQ.

As DNA, the CDR3 is TGCAGTGCTAGTCCCGGGGGGGGCAATCAGCCCCAGCATTTT. This codes for CSASPGGGNQPQHF. The V gene is TRBV20-1, the J gene TRBJ1-5, with D maybe TRBD1 (5 bases). The CDR3 extends over 14 amino acids. Per germline, CDR1 DFQATT and CDR2 SNEGSKA (reference sequence). Trimming stripped 3 bases from V and 2 bases from J, with 11 bases between.

The rearrangement joins TRBV3-1 (or the pseudogene TRBV3-2) to TRBJ2-2; D possibly corresponds to TRBD1 (6 bases). This CDR3 is 13 amino acids long. Trimming took 1 base from V and 8 from J, leaving 8 bases between them. Germline lookup yields CDR1 LGHDT and CDR2 YNNKEL (reference sequence). In DNA form, the CDR3 reads TGTGCCAGCAGCCAAGGTGGGACAGGGGAGCTGTTTTTT. Its translation: CASSQGGTGELFF.

The V and J genes are TRBV12-3 or TRBV12-4 and TRBJ1-1; D remains unclear. This CDR3 is 13 amino acids long. V was shortened by 0 bases and J by 10 bases, with 12 bases between the two germline ends. In nucleotides, the CDR3 is TGTGCCAGCAGTTTAGCGAGCGGGAAAGGAGCTTTCTTT. This encodes CASSLASGKGAFF.

V and J are TRBV7-3 and TRBJ1-2; 7 positions match TRBD1. The CDR3 covers 14 residues. Trimming at V came to 5 bases and at J to 2 bases, leaving 5 bases not matched to a gene. Germline CDR1 and CDR2: SGHTA and FQGTGA. The CDR3 is CASSPQGGNYGYTF. The CDR3, as DNA: TGTGCCAGCAGCCCCCAGGGGGGAAACTATGGCTACACCTTC.

The rearrangement uses TRBV7-9 and TRBJ1-3, with D uncertain. Between the trimmed V and J ends, which lost 3 bases and 0 bases, there was a span of 9 bases. The germline V gene has CDR1 SEHNR and CDR2 FQNEAQ (reference sequence). CDR3 length: 15 amino acids. The CDR3 nucleotides are TGTGCCAGCAGCTTCAAAGGCGTCTCTGGAAACACCATATATTTT. Protein sequence: CASSFKGVSGNTIYF.

V is TRBV24-1 and J is TRBJ1-1; D unclear. The CDR3 runs to 19 residues. Trimming shortened V by 4 bases and J by 0 bases, and 23 bases separated the two germline ends. The germline V gene encodes CDR1 KGHDR and CDR2 SFDVKD. This CDR3 reads CATSDAPDPRFSMNTEAFF. The CDR3 coding sequence is TGTGCCACCAGTGACGCCCCCGACCCACGGTTCTCGATGAACACTGAAGCTTTCTTT.

This sequence joins TRBV11-3 and TRBJ2-1; D is ambiguous. The CDR3 extends over 17 amino acids. CDR1 and CDR2 from the germline V gene are SGHNT and YENEEA. Trimming left V 5 bases short and J 0 bases short, with 17 bases between. The CDR3 loop reads CASSHLALLSSYNEQFF. The CDR3 DNA reads TGTGCCAGCAGCCATCTCGCCTTACTCAGCTCCTACAATGAGCAGTTCTTC.

The V and J genes are TRBV6-5 and TRBJ2-1; possibly TRBD1 or TRBD2 for D (6 bases each). This CDR3 region has 15 residues. In germline, CDR1 is MNHEY, CDR2 SVGAGI. The V end was cut by 6 bases, the J end by 3 bases, with 15 bases between. CDR3 nucleotide sequence: TGTGCCAGCAGCCTTAGGGGGGCGGGCTACAATGAGCAGTTCTTC. Translated, it gives CASSLRGAGYNEQFF.

The chain combines TRBV5-6 with TRBJ1-4; the D is unclear. CDR1 is SGHDT, CDR2 YYEEEE, per germline. V was trimmed by 4 bases and J by 0 bases, leaving 7 bases between them. The CDR3 sequence is 14 residues long. For the CDR3, the DNA is TGTGCCAGCAGCGCACGGGCAACTAATGAAAAACTGTTTTTT. Residues: CASSARATNEKLFF.

J is TRBJ1-4 and V is TRBV4-1; 8 bases fit TRBD1. CDR1 and CDR2 (germline): MGHRA, YSYEKL. The CDR3 sequence is 15 residues long. V lost 2 bases to trimming and J lost 5 bases; unmatched junction nucleotides: 4. The CDR3 reads CASSQYRTGNEKLFF. CDR3 in DNA: TGCGCCAGCAGCCAATACAGGACAGGGAATGAAAAACTGTTTTTT.

The J gene is TRBJ1-5, the V gene TRBV19; D gene unclear. Trimming removed 0 bases at V and 2 bases at J, with 8 bases between. Germline CDR1 is LNHDA and CDR2 is SQIVND (reference sequence). This CDR3 has 15 residues. The chain's CDR3 is CASSIDERGNQPQHF. The CDR3 nucleotides are TGTGCCAGTAGTATAGATGAAAGGGGCAATCAGCCCCAGCATTTT.

The rearrangement uses TRBV29-1 and TRBJ2-3; maybe TRBD2 (5 bases). Trimming stripped 5 bases from V and 2 bases from J, with 8 bases between. This CDR3 comprises 12 residues. Per germline, CDR1 SQVTM and CDR2 ANQGSEA. In DNA, the CDR3 is TGCAGCGTTCGGGGTTCCACAGATACGCAGTATTTT. Amino acid sequence: CSVRGSTDTQYF.

This rearrangement joins TRBV6-5 to TRBJ2-7, with TRBD1 matching over 10 bases. Germline CDR1 and CDR2: MNHEY and SVGAGI. The CDR3 is 15 residues long. Unmatched junction bases numbered 8, after V lost 6 bases and J lost 3 bases. The CDR3: CASREVGQGFYEQYF. The CDR3 nucleotides are TGTGCCAGCAGGGAGGTGGGACAGGGGTTCTACGAGCAGTACTTC.

The rearrangement links TRBV19 to TRBJ2-1, with D perhaps being TRBD1 or TRBD2 (5 bases each). This CDR3 spans 15 amino acids. V was trimmed by 4 bases and J by 5 bases, leaving 15 bases between them. Germline V lookup: CDR1 LNHDA, CDR2 SQIVND (reference sequence). The CDR3 loop is CASSKTGTDHNEQFF. In DNA, the CDR3 is TGTGCCAGTAGTAAAACCGGGACGGATCACAATGAGCAGTTCTTC.

The chain carries TRBV19 and TRBJ1-4; tentative D call: TRBD1 (5 bases). Germline lookup yields CDR1 LNHDA and CDR2 SQIVND (reference sequence). The CDR3 spans 15 residues. Trimming took off 4 bases at V and 2 bases at J, with 11 bases between the two ends. Written as DNA, the CDR3 is TGTGCCAGTAGTACAGGGCTGGCGACTAATGAAAAACTGTTTTTT. It yields the protein CASSTGLATNEKLFF. Using reference TRBV19 and TRBJ1-4 for the parts outside the CDR3, the full variable domain is DGGITQSPKYLFRKEGQNVTLSCEQNLNHDAMYWYRQDPGQGLRLIYYSQIVNDFQKGDIAEGYSVSREKKESFPLTVTSAQKNPTAFYLCASSTGLATNEKLFFGSGTQLSVL.

The rearrangement links TRBV19 to TRBJ2-7, with a tentative D call TRBD2 (5 bases). V was shortened by 3 bases and J by 3 bases, with 9 bases between the two germline ends. Germline V gives CDR1 LNHDA, CDR2 SQIVND (reference sequence). The CDR3 covers 13 residues. CDR3 in amino acids: CASSMSGIYEQYF. In nucleotides, the CDR3 is TGTGCCAGTAGTATGTCCGGGATCTACGAGCAGTACTTC.

V and J are TRBV4-3 and TRBJ1-1; tentatively, D is TRBD1 (6 bases). V was cut by 0 bases and J by 1 base, with 6 bases left in between. The CDR3 has 14 residues. The germline V gene encodes CDR1 LGHNA and CDR2 YSLEER. The CDR3 loop is CASSQEQGNTEAFF. The CDR3 DNA reads as TGCGCCAGCAGCCAAGAACAGGGGAACACTGAAGCTTTCTTT.

This chain uses TRBV5-1 with TRBJ2-5; perhaps TRBD2 as D (5 bases). The CDR3 length is 16 residues. The germline V gene has CDR1 SGHRS and CDR2 YFSETQ. With 4 bases removed from V and 3 bases from J, the gap between germline ends came to 19 bases. The CDR3 DNA reads TGCGCCAGCAGCATCGGAGATACCGGGAATAAAGAGACCCAGTACTTC. Translation gives CASSIGDTGNKETQYF.

With regard to this clone: The sample has other DNA sequences that encode this CDR3 too. The chain combines TRBV5-4 with TRBJ1-1; D unresolved. V lost 2 bases, J lost 1 base, and 9 bases lay in between. The CDR3 contains 14 residues. Germline values: CDR1 SGHNT, CDR2 YYREEE (reference sequence). CDR3: CASSLGQTNTEAFF. The CDR3 DNA is TGTGCCAGCAGCTTAGGGCAGACGAACACTGAAGCTTTCTTT. Together with reference TRBV5-4 and TRBJ1-1, the CDR3 gives the full variable domain: ETGVTQSPTHLIKTRGQQVTLRCSSQSGHNTVSWYQQALGQGPQFIFQYYREEENGRGNFPPRFSGLQFPNYSSELNVNALELDDSALYLCASSLGQTNTEAFFGQGTRLTVV.